These 16 T cell receptor beta chains were all obtained from the same sample, sequenced in a study of regulatory T cells in long-lasting Graves disease. Both iRepertoire HTBI primers and Arm-PCR of CDR3 regions were used to build the TCR beta libraries. One entry per CDR3 protein, called by TCRdb with MiXCR from the multiplex PCR reads. The repertoire holds around 480,000 distinct CDR3 sequences, with roughly 15% as singletons. The time point: newly diagnosed GD, antithyroid drugs for less than 3 months. Researchers made the TCR library from RNA that was extracted from PBMCs. This same sample was also taken into another study, of T cells in Graves' hyperthyroidism and ophthalmopathy.

This specimen consisted of peripheral blood mononuclear cells (PBMCs), obtained at new diagnosis, from a patient treated with antithyroid drugs. Receptors were obtained from a middle-aged woman with Graves disease.

The V and J genes are TRBV2 and TRBJ1-3; D not certain. The length of the CDR3 is 15 residues. The V end was cut by 6 bases, the J end by 4 bases, with 16 bases between. CDR1 and CDR2 from the germline V gene are SNHLY and FYNNEI. Here the CDR3 reads CASRNSGSSGNTIYF. The CDR3, as DNA: TGTGCCAGCAGAAACTCCGGGAGTTCCGGAAACACCATATATTTT.

This clonotype was seen a handful of times. The rearrangement joins TRBV20-1 to TRBJ2-7; D may be TRBD1 (5 bases). Deletions cut 3 bases from V and 0 bases from J, with 15 bases between. Per germline, CDR1 DFQATT and CDR2 SNEGSKA (reference sequence). The length of the CDR3 is 15 residues. The CDR3 sequence: CSASALTELSYEQYF. The DNA of the CDR3 is TGCAGTGCTAGCGCCTTGACAGAGCTCTCCTACGAGCAGTACTTC.

This clonotype has a handful of counts. The chain carries TRBV27 and TRBJ2-1; the D call may be TRBD1 or TRBD2 (6 bases each). CDR1 and CDR2 (germline): MNHEY, SMNVEV (reference sequence). V was trimmed by 6 bases and J by 9 bases, leaving 15 bases between them. The CDR3 spans 13 residues. The CDR3 here is CASSHSGAGEQFF. As DNA, the CDR3 is TGTGCCAGCAGCCATTCGGGGGCTGGTGAGCAGTTCTTC.

The chain recombines TRBV5-1 with TRBJ1-3; D uncertain. Per the germline V gene, CDR1 is SGHRS and CDR2 is YFSETQ. Between the trimmed V and J ends, which lost 2 bases and 8 bases, there was a span of 14 bases. This CDR3 has 14 amino acids. The CDR3 DNA reads as TGCGCCAGCAGCTTTTCCGGTCGGCCGGACACCATATATTTT. Protein sequence: CASSFSGRPDTIYF.

The chain combines TRBV5-1 with TRBJ1-1; possibly TRBD1 for D (5 bases). With 4 bases removed from V and 5 bases from J, the gap between germline ends came to 15 bases. Germline CDR1 is SGHRS and CDR2 is YFSETQ. The CDR3 sequence is 14 residues long. The CDR3 reads CASSHPQGGTEAFF. The CDR3, as DNA: TGCGCCAGCAGCCATCCGCAGGGAGGAACTGAAGCTTTCTTT.

The rearrangement joins TRBV20-1 to TRBJ2-7, with 14 bases identical to TRBD2. The CDR3 has 15 residues. Germline CDR1 DFQATT, CDR2 SNEGSKA (reference sequence). Losses at the gene ends were 6 bases for V and 6 bases for J; bases not matched to a gene: 10. CDR3 sequence: CSAISGTSGGSEQYF. CDR3 bases: TGCAGTGCAATCTCCGGGACTAGCGGGGGATCCGAGCAGTACTTC.

This clonotype has at least ten counts. The gene calls are TRBV12-3 or TRBV12-4 and TRBJ1-4; D uncertain. V gave up 3 bases and J gave up 8 bases, with 4 bases separating them. The CDR3 spans 11 residues. Written as DNA, the CDR3 is TGTGCCAGCAGTTTCGGCGAAAAACTGTTTTTT. This sequence encodes CASSFGEKLFF.

This clonotype has just a few counts. The chain is built from TRBV2 and TRBJ1-1, with TRBD1 identical over 7 bases. The CDR3 totals 15 residues. V trimming: 6 bases; J trimming: 7 bases; junction bases outside the gene matches: 14. Germline CDR1 and CDR2: SNHLY and FYNNEI. This CDR3 reads CASSQGRTGHDEAFF. CDR3 nucleotide sequence: TGTGCCAGCAGCCAGGGCAGGACAGGCCACGATGAAGCTTTCTTT.

There are many counts of this clonotype. The chain's CDR3 is CASSQGTGGIYGYTF. In DNA form, the CDR3 reads TGTGCCAGCAGCCAAGGGACAGGGGGCATCTATGGCTACACCTTC. J is TRBJ1-2 and V is TRBV3-1; the match to TRBD1 covers 11 bases. Germline V gene lookup returns CDR1 LGHDT and CDR2 YNNKEL (reference sequence). V gave up 1 base and J gave up 4 bases; unmatched junction bases: 2. This CDR3 spans 15 amino acids. The full variable domain, in which reference TRBV3-1 and TRBJ1-2 provide the parts outside the CDR3, is DTAVSQTPKYLVTQMGNDKSIKCEQNLGHDTMYWYKQDSKKFLKIMFSYNNKELIINETVPNRFSPKSPDKAHLNLHINSLELGDSAVYFCASSQGTGGIYGYTFGSGTRLTVV.

This clonotype was counted a few times. This chain joins TRBV3-1 and TRBJ2-2, with D maybe TRBD1 (7 bases). The CDR3 totals 14 residues. Trimming took 8 bases from V and 2 from J, leaving 12 bases between them. Germline CDR1 reads LGHDT; CDR2 reads YNNKEL (reference sequence). The CDR3 protein is CASLRGANTGELFF. DNA for the CDR3: TGTGCCAGCCTCAGGGGGGCAAACACCGGGGAGCTGTTTTTT.

The rearrangement joins TRBV7-2 to TRBJ2-3, with D possibly being TRBD2 (6 bases). The CDR3 has 15 amino acids. With 0 bases removed from V and 3 bases from J, the gap between germline ends came to 10 bases. Germline CDR1 and CDR2: SGHTA and FQGNSA. CDR3 in DNA: TGTGCCAGCAGCTTAGCGTCGCTAGCGACAGATACGCAGTATTTT. It yields the protein CASSLASLATDTQYF.

This clonotype was counted ten times or more. The chain is built from TRBV20-1 and TRBJ1-4; D is possibly TRBD1 (5 bases). V lost 3 bases to trimming and J lost 2 bases, with 13 bases between them. This CDR3 region has 15 residues. The V gene's germline CDR1 is DFQATT and CDR2 SNEGSKA (reference sequence). CDR3 nucleotides: TGCAGTGCTAGGAACGGGGGTATGACTAATGAAAAACTGTTTTTT. Protein sequence: CSARNGGMTNEKLFF.

This clonotype was observed a handful of times. CDR3 in DNA: TGTGCCAGCAGCCCCAATAGGAGGAGCTCCTATAATTCACCCCTCCACTTT. Protein: CASSPNRRSSYNSPLHF. This chain links TRBV2 with TRBJ1-6; D uncertain. V was shortened by 6 bases and J by 0 bases, with 15 bases between the two germline ends. CDR3 length: 17 residues. Germline values: CDR1 SNHLY, CDR2 FYNNEI.

This clonotype showed up many times. The chain uses TRBV28 and TRBJ1-3; maybe TRBD1 (5 bases). Germline CDR1 MDHEN, CDR2 SYDVKM. The CDR3 extends over 14 amino acids. V gave up 5 bases and J gave up 0 bases, with 8 bases separating them. The CDR3 is CASSVQVSGNTIYF. The CDR3 DNA reads as TGTGCCAGCAGTGTACAGGTCTCTGGAAACACCATATATTTT.

This clonotype was seen only a few times. The chain links TRBV20-1 to TRBJ2-3; D tentatively reads TRBD1 or TRBD2 (5 bases each). Trimming took 1 base from V and 2 from J, leaving 7 bases between them. The CDR3 runs to 13 residues. In germline, CDR1 is DFQATT, CDR2 SNEGSKA (reference sequence). The chain's CDR3 is CSARGGTTDTQYF. CDR3 in DNA: TGCAGTGCTAGAGGGGGGACCACAGATACGCAGTATTTT.

In regard to this clonotype: This may come from a read error, since a much larger clone is one base off. V is TRBV7-9 and J is TRBJ1-4; D is unclear. The V and J ends lost 1 base and 0 bases respectively, with 6 bases between them. The CDR3 has 15 residues. Germline V gene data show CDR1 as SEHNR and CDR2 as FQNEAQ (reference sequence). The CDR3 nucleotides are TGTGCCAGCAGCTTAGGGAGTGCAACTAATGAAAAACTGTTTTTT. Its protein product is CASSLGSATNEKLFF.